The 27 T cell receptor beta chains below all came from one sample that was sequenced in a study of technical replicates of blood from several donors. Produced via immunoSEQ multiplex PCR; TCRdb's table is partial and in-frame only. The sample lists 50,000 to 65,000 clones; around nine tenths were seen once. Sample: PBMCs. These receptors all come from a human donor in good health. Some clones in this sample may be carry-over from other donors' samples.

The V and J genes are TRBV4-1 and TRBJ2-1; possible D gene TRBD1, 6 bases. The CDR3 spans 15 residues. Germline values: CDR1 MGHRA, CDR2 YSYEKL. The ends were cut back, 0 bases at V and 7 bases at J, with 13 bases in the middle. CDR3 DNA sequence: TGCGCCAGCAGCCAAGATCGGACAGTGGGGAATGAGCAGTTCTTC. This sequence encodes CASSQDRTVGNEQFF.

This clone has only one observation. The chain is built from TRBV7-2 and TRBJ2-2; D may be TRBD2 (5 bases). The CDR3 has 18 amino acids. The germline gives CDR1 SGHTA, CDR2 FQGNSA. Trimming shortened V by 3 bases and J by 1 base, and 18 bases separated the two germline ends. In nucleotides, the CDR3 is TGTGCCAGCAGCTTGCAAGCGGACCAACGTCTGAACACCGGGGAGCTGTTTTTT. Amino acid sequence: CASSLQADQRLNTGELFF.

The chain employs TRBV29-1 and TRBJ2-7; TRBD2 aligns across 8 bases. V was pared by 0 bases and J by 3 bases, with 4 bases of the junction left unmatched. CDR3 length equals 14 residues. CDR1 is SQVTM and CDR2 is ANQGSEA in the germline V gene. CDR3 region: CSVEDSGTSYEQYF. In DNA form, the CDR3 reads TGCAGCGTTGAAGACTCCGGGACTAGCTACGAGCAGTACTTC.

The genes are TRBV4-1 and TRBJ2-1; D not resolved. Germline CDR1 and CDR2: MGHRA and YSYEKL. The CDR3 has 13 residues. Trimming pared 0 bases from V and 10 bases from J, leaving 10 bases between. The chain's CDR3 is CASSQDSRSEQFF. The CDR3 coding sequence is TGCGCCAGCAGCCAAGATTCGAGGTCGGAGCAGTTCTTC.

The chain is built from TRBV13 and TRBJ2-2, with 13 bases fitting TRBD2. The trim removed 5 bases at V and 4 bases at J, leaving 4 bases unmatched. Germline V gene lookup returns CDR1 PRHDT and CDR2 FYEKMQ (reference sequence). The CDR3 length is 16 residues. The CDR3 DNA reads TGTGCCAGCAGCCCCGGGACTAGCGGGACCACCGGGGAGCTGTTTTTT. Its translation: CASSPGTSGTTGELFF.

The chain couples TRBV5-4 to TRBJ1-6; 8 bases line up with TRBD1. CDR3 size: 15 residues. The junction had 9 bases not matched to a gene; V was cut back by 4 bases and J by 9 bases. Germline V gene data show CDR1 as SGHNT and CDR2 as YYREEE (reference sequence). The CDR3, as DNA: TGTGCCAGCAGCACAGTACAGGGGGAGAGTTCACCCCTCCACTTT. Translating gives CASSTVQGESSPLHF. Full variable domain (remainder filled in from reference TRBV5-4 and TRBJ1-6): ETGVTQSPTHLIKTRGQQVTLRCSSQSGHNTVSWYQQALGQGPQFIFQYYREEENGRGNFPPRFSGLQFPNYSSELNVNALELDDSALYLCASSTVQGESSPLHFGNGTRLTVT.

This rearrangement joins TRBV6-1 to TRBJ1-4; D gene ambiguous. Trimming stripped 3 bases from V and 5 bases from J, with 13 bases between. In germline, CDR1 is MNHNS, CDR2 SASEGT. The CDR3 has 15 residues. The CDR3 region has the DNA TGTGCCAGCAGTGATTTTCGGGATCAAAATGAAAAACTGTTTTTT. Amino acid sequence: CASSDFRDQNEKLFF.

V usage is TRBV18 and J usage is TRBJ2-5; 12 positions agree with TRBD2. Germline V gives CDR1 KGHSH, CDR2 LQKENI. The ends lost 1 base at V and 5 bases at J; junction bases unmatched: 11. The CDR3 length is 18 residues. The CDR3 DNA sequence: TGTGCCAGCTCACCACAGCGGGGAGGACTAGCGGGGACTGAGACCCAGTACTTC. It specifies CASSPQRGGLAGTETQYF.

The genes are TRBV25-1 and TRBJ1-6, with 7 bases identical to TRBD1. This CDR3 spans 16 amino acids. The junction had 9 bases not matched to a gene; V was cut back by 3 bases and J by 7 bases. CDR1 is MGHDK, CDR2 SYGVNS, per germline. CDR3 sequence: CASSDSRTGLNSPLHF. Here the CDR3 DNA reads TGTGCCAGCAGTGATTCCAGGACAGGCCTAAATTCACCCCTCCACTTT.

V usage is TRBV5-1 and J usage is TRBJ1-2, with TRBD1 matching over 8 bases. Per the germline V gene, CDR1 is SGHRS and CDR2 is YFSETQ. The J segment lost 2 bases and the V segment lost 4 bases, leaving 13 bases of the junction unmatched. The length of the CDR3 is 17 residues. The CDR3 loop reads CASSEIKTGGSNYGYTF. The CDR3 DNA follows: TGCGCCAGCAGCGAAATCAAAACAGGGGGGTCAAACTATGGCTACACCTTC.

The CDR3 protein is CASRTISGSMNEQFF. As DNA, the CDR3 is TGTGCCAGCAGAACAATTAGCGGGAGTATGAATGAGCAGTTCTTC. The chain employs TRBV6-5 and TRBJ2-1, with 9 nucleotides matching TRBD2. V shed 6 bases and J 7 bases; nucleotides not matched to a gene: 10. CDR3 length equals 15 residues. In germline, CDR1 is MNHEY, CDR2 SVGAGI.

The chain joins TRBV6-6 to TRBJ1-2, with D unresolved. Trimming shortened V by 6 bases and J by 4 bases, and 9 bases separated the two germline ends. Germline CDR1 is MNHNY and CDR2 is SVGAGI (reference sequence). The CDR3 is made up of 12 amino acids. CDR3 DNA: TGTGCCAGCAGGCTAGAAACCTATGGCTACACCTTC. Translated, it gives CASRLETYGYTF.

This chain uses TRBV2 with TRBJ1-5; 8 positions agree with TRBD1. This CDR3 contains 14 residues. V was pared by 2 bases and J by 13 bases, with 10 bases of the junction left unmatched. Germline CDR1 and CDR2: SNHLY and FYNNEI. This CDR3 reads CASSESQDRALQHF. CDR3 sequence (DNA): TGTGCCAGCAGTGAATCGCAGGACAGGGCCTTACAGCATTTT.

V usage is TRBV6-5 and J usage is TRBJ2-5; D might be TRBD2 (6 bases). This CDR3 region has 15 residues. The germline CDR1 and CDR2 sequences are MNHEY and SVGAGI. Trimming stripped 6 bases from V and 2 bases from J, with 16 bases between. The CDR3 reads CASSPRRGPQETQYF. The CDR3, as DNA: TGTGCCAGCAGCCCAAGGCGGGGTCCACAAGAGACCCAGTACTTC.

The rearrangement uses TRBV30 and TRBJ1-2, with D possibly being TRBD1 (5 bases). Per the germline V gene, CDR1 is GTSNPN and CDR2 is SVGIG (reference sequence). V was shortened by 2 bases and J by 4 bases, with 8 bases between the two germline ends. CDR3 size: 12 residues. The CDR3 DNA reads as TGTGCCTGGAGTAGGGGAGGCTATGGCTACACCTTC. Translated: CAWSRGGYGYTF.

This chain uses TRBV6-4 with TRBJ2-1; TRBD2 matches at 13 bases. V trimming: 3 bases; J trimming: 10 bases; junction bases outside the gene matches: 6. This CDR3 has 15 residues. CDR1 MRHNA and CDR2 SNTAGT come from the germline V gene. The CDR3 coding sequence is TGTGCCAGCAGTGAGGATGGACTAGCGGGGGAAGAGCAGTTCTTC. Protein product: CASSEDGLAGEEQFF.

The rearrangement links TRBV7-8 to TRBJ1-2; D is unclear. CDR3 length: 12 residues. Trimming removed 1 base at V and 7 bases at J, with 7 bases between. Germline CDR1 is SGHVS and CDR2 is FQNEAQ. CDR3: CASSLGAGGYTF. For the CDR3, the DNA is TGTGCCAGCAGCTTAGGTGCGGGTGGCTACACCTTC.

This chain connects TRBV11-2 to TRBJ2-1; no clear D gene. The length of the CDR3 is 15 residues. Germline V lookup: CDR1 SGHAT, CDR2 FQNNGV. Trimming took 2 bases from V and 1 from J, leaving 9 bases between them. The CDR3 sequence: CASSLRQVSYNEQFF. CDR3 DNA sequence: TGTGCCAGCAGCTTAAGGCAGGTTTCCTACAATGAGCAGTTCTTC.

The chain couples TRBV6-1 to TRBJ2-7; D ambiguous. Germline assignment: CDR1 MNHNS and CDR2 SASEGT. Trimming left V 8 bases short and J 3 bases short, with 8 bases between. This CDR3 has 11 amino acids. Here the CDR3 reads CASSQNYEQYF. In DNA form, the CDR3 reads TGTGCCAGCTCACAGAACTACGAGCAGTACTTC.

The V call is TRBV7-2, the J call TRBJ2-2; 8 nucleotides agree with TRBD1. The CDR3 has 15 amino acids. Losses at the gene ends were 3 bases for V and 7 bases for J; bases not matched to a gene: 7. Per germline, CDR1 SGHTA and CDR2 FQGNSA. CDR3 DNA sequence: TGTGCCAGCAGCTTGTCGGCAGGGGGCCGCGGGGAGCTGTTTTTT. Amino acids: CASSLSAGGRGELFF.

V and J are TRBV19 and TRBJ2-7, with 11 bases fitting TRBD1. The CDR3 extends over 16 amino acids. In germline, CDR1 is LNHDA, CDR2 SQIVND (reference sequence). V lost 1 base and J lost 5; bases outside the gene matches: 7. This CDR3 is CASSIVLGTGGNEQYF. CDR3 DNA sequence: TGTGCCAGTAGTATAGTCCTCGGGACAGGGGGGAACGAGCAGTACTTC. The full variable domain, rest sourced from reference TRBV19 and TRBJ2-7, is DGGITQSPKYLFRKEGQNVTLSCEQNLNHDAMYWYRQDPGQGLRLIYYSQIVNDFQKGDIAEGYSVSREKKESFPLTVTSAQKNPTAFYLCASSIVLGTGGNEQYFGPGTRLTVT.

This clone has just one count. The chain employs TRBV7-3 and TRBJ2-7; 8 bases fit TRBD2. Per the germline V gene, CDR1 is SGHTA and CDR2 is FQGTGA. The CDR3 has 13 amino acids. V shed 6 bases, J shed 5 bases, and the junction held 6 bases outside the gene matches. The CDR3 loop is CASRSAGVDEQYF. The DNA for the CDR3 is TGTGCCAGCAGGTCAGCGGGAGTAGACGAGCAGTACTTC.

V is TRBV23-1 and J is TRBJ1-1; weak D call: TRBD1 (5 bases). TRBV23-1 is an open reading frame, and its role is uncertain. Trimming stripped 1 base from V and 1 base from J, with 13 bases between. The CDR3 is 16 amino acids. The CDR3 DNA reads as TGCGCCAGCAGTCAATTCCCTGGGACTGAGAACACTGAAGCTTTCTTT. This sequence encodes CASSQFPGTENTEAFF.

The gene calls are TRBV7-2 and TRBJ2-1; 7 bases fit TRBD2. This CDR3 is built from 14 residues. J was trimmed by 6 bases and V by 5 bases; bases with no gene match: 7. Germline CDR1 SGHTA, CDR2 FQGNSA. The CDR3 loop is CASSKRRELNEQFF. The CDR3 region has the DNA TGTGCCAGCAGCAAGAGGCGGGAGCTCAATGAGCAGTTCTTC.

This chain uses TRBV11-1 with TRBJ2-7; D is unresolved. V lost 1 base to trimming and J lost 2 bases, with 9 bases between them. CDR3 length: 14 residues. Germline CDR1 SGHAT, CDR2 FQDESV (reference sequence). The CDR3 DNA follows: TGTGCCAGCAGCTTAGACCACCGGGCCTACGAGCAGTACTTC. It is translated as CASSLDHRAYEQYF.

The V gene is TRBV15, the J gene TRBJ2-1, with TRBD2 as a possible D gene (5 bases). This CDR3 has 12 amino acids. CDR1 LNHNV and CDR2 YYDKDF come from the germline V gene (reference sequence). V was pared by 8 bases and J by 7 bases, with 12 bases between. CDR3 sequence reads: CATRGMENEQFF. In nucleotides, the CDR3 is TGTGCCACCCGGGGTATGGAAAATGAGCAGTTCTTC.

V gene TRBV18 combines with J gene TRBJ2-2; 14 bases align to TRBD2. CDR1 is KGHSH, CDR2 LQKENI, per germline. This CDR3 contains 17 residues. Trimming took 3 bases from V and 6 from J; bases not matched to a gene: 6. The DNA for the CDR3 is TGTGCCAGCTCACCCGCTTGGACTAGCGGGAGGTCCGGGGAGCTGTTTTTT. Its protein product is CASSPAWTSGRSGELFF. Full variable domain (missing parts from reference TRBV18 and TRBJ2-2): NAGVMQNPRHLVRRRGQEARLRCSPMKGHSHVYWYRQLPEEGLKFMVYLQKENIIDESGMPKERFSAEFPKEGPSILRIQQVVRGDSAAYFCASSPAWTSGRSGELFFGEGSRLTVL.